The clone carrying this T cell receptor (beta chain) was counted ten times or more. The antigen is not known. Time point here: patch test 2, 6 weeks after DPC sensitization. Described treatment: therapeutic diphenylcyclopropenone sensitization with weekly scalp DPC. This record belongs to a study of human T cells and chemical hapten exposure. Study-level information: Patients, a majority of them female, were diagnosed with alopecia areata, totalis or universalis. Minor pooled library volume differences mainly drove per-sample TCR yield variation. The study, taken as a whole, reports: The donor cohort had alopecia, so its immune response may not match that of healthy people.

TCRdb used MiXCR to reprocess the RACE reads, holding one entry per CDR3 protein. The data contain tens of thousands of distinct CDR3 sequences, about 3.5% of them singletons. The receptor was derived from a man between 35 and 55 years old with alopecia areata. Some clones in this sample may be carry-over from other donors' samples. This specimen consisted of whole blood, obtained in connection with sensitization to the hapten diphenylcyclopropenone (DPC).

In DNA form, the CDR3 reads TGTGCCAGCGGCCGGACAGGGGTCACTCAGCCCCAGCATTTT. The encoded protein is CASGRTGVTQPQHF. The chain links TRBV2 to TRBJ1-5; 9 bases fit TRBD1. Germline CDR1 and CDR2: SNHLY and FYNNEI. Germline trimming cut 8 bases from V and 6 bases from J; bases unmatched to any gene: 8. CDR3 size: 14 residues.